The 19 T cell receptor beta chains in this list originate from one sample, sequenced in a study of vaccination and CD4 T cells after COVID-19 (dated by TCRdb to between 2021 and 2024). No antigens are known for them. Library creation used PCR. The run used an Illumina iSeq 100. TCR sequencing of DNA from cultured CD4+ T cells used the Oncomine TCR Beta short-read assay at the Johns Hopkins FTIC core. The public reads were quality trimmed at Q25 with fastp and then assembled into clones with MiXCR by TCRdb, keeping productive beta chains. Rows matching on CDR3 protein sequence are summarized as one entry with the most common DNA and genes. Here the sample has about 8,300 distinct CDR3 sequences; 50% occur a single time. The top ten hold approximately 25% of the sample. The treatment or condition label, read with the paper, signifies: approximately nine-day PBMC culture with coronavirus spike peptide pools or control peptides (ViraFEST assay). CD4+ T cells from unexposed donors were collected before the COVID-19 pandemic (2011-2018).

Sequenced material: CD4+ T cells from blood, cultured in vitro. These TCRs come from a human donor in good health.

The chain uses TRBV6-5 and TRBJ1-3; D gene ambiguous. V lost 4 bases and J 4 bases, leaving 11 bases between the germline ends. The CDR3 is made up of 14 amino acids. Germline V gives CDR1 MNHEY, CDR2 SVGAGI. DNA for the CDR3: TGTGCCAGCAGTTCCATAGGGTTAGGAAACACCATATATTTT. As protein: CASSSIGLGNTIYF.

The chain recombines TRBV20-1 with TRBJ2-7, with D perhaps assigned TRBD1 or TRBD2 (5 bases each). CDR3 length: 16 amino acids. The V and J ends lost 3 bases and 0 bases respectively, with 18 bases between them. CDR1 and CDR2 (germline): DFQATT, SNEGSKA (reference sequence). CDR3 in amino acids: CSARAMFGTVSYEQYF. The CDR3, as DNA: TGCAGTGCTAGGGCAATGTTCGGGACCGTCTCCTACGAGCAGTACTTC.

The chain combines TRBV6-5 with TRBJ2-2; maybe TRBD1 (6 bases). The CDR3 sequence is 15 residues long. V was shortened by 4 bases and J by 5 bases, with 14 bases between the two germline ends. Germline lookup yields CDR1 MNHEY and CDR2 SVGAGI. The chain's CDR3 is CASSFPGAGTGELFF. For the CDR3, the DNA is TGTGCCAGCAGTTTCCCAGGGGCCGGTACCGGGGAGCTGTTTTTT.

The chain carries TRBV20-1 and TRBJ2-5, with D possibly matching TRBD2 (6 bases). The CDR3 runs 14 residues. CDR1 and CDR2 (germline): DFQATT, SNEGSKA (reference sequence). V was trimmed by 6 bases and J by 2 bases, leaving 16 bases between them. CDR3 residues: CSARRGSLQETQYF. DNA of the CDR3: TGCAGTGCCAGGCGGGGCTCTCTACAAGAGACCCAGTACTTC.

The J gene is TRBJ1-5, the V gene TRBV5-6; maybe TRBD1 (5 bases). The CDR3 has 16 amino acids. V lost 1 base, J lost 3 bases, and 14 bases lay in between. Germline V gives CDR1 SGHDT, CDR2 YYEEEE. DNA for the CDR3: TGTGCCAGCAGCTTGATGGGAAGGGGATACAATCAGCCCCAGCATTTT. It encodes CASSLMGRGYNQPQHF.

This clonotype appeared a few times. One end of the junction is discordant with germline, which a read error may explain. The V and J genes are TRBV7-6 and TRBJ2-7, with TRBD2 identical over 7 bases. The CDR3 runs to 12 residues. CDR1 is SGHVS and CDR2 is FNYEAQ in the germline V gene. The CDR3 DNA follows: TGTGCCAGCAGCTCCCTCGGGACTATCCTCGTCTTC. It codes for CASSSLGTILVF. Combining the CDR3 with reference TRBV7-6 and TRBJ2-7 gives the whole variable domain GAGVSQSPRYKVTKRGQDVALRCDPISGHVSLYWYRQALGQGPEFLTYFNYEAQQDKSGLPNDRFSAERPEGSISTLTIQRTEQRDSAMYRCASSSLGTILVFGPGTRLTVT.

This clonotype was counted between two and nine times. The chain joins TRBV6-5 to TRBJ2-1; D is perhaps TRBD1 (6 bases). There are 16 residues in the CDR3. CDR1 and CDR2 (germline): MNHEY, SVGAGI. V was pared by 4 bases and J by 4 bases, with 17 bases between. In DNA, the CDR3 is TGTGCCAGCAGTTCGCCCGGCCAGAGGGGGTACAATGAGCAGTTCTTC. Its protein is CASSSPGQRGYNEQFF.

The genes are TRBV4-3 and TRBJ2-7, with D unresolved. Germline assignment: CDR1 LGHNA and CDR2 YSLEER. The CDR3 consists of 14 residues. Trimming removed 0 bases at V and 4 bases at J, with 10 bases between. The CDR3 nucleotides are TGCGCCAGCAGCCAAGATCGTTACGCGTACGAGCAGTACTTC. Amino acid sequence: CASSQDRYAYEQYF.

V usage is TRBV7-9 and J usage is TRBJ2-5; D remains unclear. The ends were cut back, 3 bases at V and 5 bases at J, with 10 bases in the middle. This CDR3 contains 13 residues. Per the germline V gene, CDR1 is SEHNR and CDR2 is FQNEAQ (reference sequence). This CDR3 reads CASSLWGLETQYF. The CDR3 DNA follows: TGTGCCAGCAGCTTGTGGGGTCTGGAGACCCAGTACTTC.

The chain couples TRBV5-5 to TRBJ2-7; 10 bases are shared with TRBD1. The germline V gene has CDR1 SGHKS and CDR2 YYEKEE (reference sequence). CDR3 length equals 16 residues. Trimming at V came to 2 bases and at J to 5 bases, leaving 10 bases not matched to a gene. This chain's CDR3 is CASSFRVGQGRNEQYF. CDR3 DNA sequence: TGTGCCAGCAGCTTCCGGGTGGGACAGGGGAGAAACGAGCAGTACTTC. The whole variable domain, remainder taken from reference TRBV5-5 and TRBJ2-7, is DAGVTQSPTHLIKTRGQQVTLRCSPISGHKSVSWYQQVLGQGPQFIFQYYEKEERGRGNFPDRFSARQFPNYSSELNVNALLLGDSALYLCASSFRVGQGRNEQYFGPGTRLTVT.

V gene TRBV10-1 combines with J gene TRBJ2-4; D might be TRBD2 (5 bases). V lost 8 bases, J lost 6 bases, and 17 bases lay in between. The CDR3 consists of 14 residues. Germline CDR1 WNHNN, CDR2 SYGVQD (reference sequence). CDR3 in amino acids: CASPITDEGNIQYF. The CDR3 DNA reads TGCGCCAGCCCAATAACGGATGAGGGAAACATTCAGTACTTC.

The gene calls are TRBV7-9 and TRBJ2-5; D is possibly TRBD1 (7 bases). V gave up 1 base and J gave up 3 bases, with 24 bases separating them. The CDR3 contains 19 residues. Germline assignment: CDR1 SEHNR and CDR2 FQNEAQ (reference sequence). CDR3: CASSLGLQGGVQLKETQYF. The CDR3 nucleotides read TGTGCCAGCAGCTTAGGTCTGCAGGGGGGAGTACAACTAAAAGAGACCCAGTACTTC.

This clonotype was detected only a few times. The chain links TRBV20-1 to TRBJ1-5, with a possible D match to TRBD1 (6 bases). This CDR3 has 14 residues. Germline CDR1 DFQATT, CDR2 SNEGSKA (reference sequence). V gave up 3 bases and J gave up 6 bases, with 15 bases separating them. CDR3 sequence reads: CSARGGTGIQPQHF. CDR3 DNA: TGCAGTGCTAGGGGGGGAACAGGGATTCAGCCCCAGCATTTT.

V gene TRBV7-6 combines with J gene TRBJ1-1, with D perhaps matching TRBD1 (6 bases). Germline lookup yields CDR1 SGHVS and CDR2 FNYEAQ. This CDR3 contains 14 residues. Trimming removed 5 bases from V and 4 bases from J, with 14 bases in between. In DNA, the CDR3 is TGTGCCAGCAGCCAAACAGGGCATAGCACTGAAGCTTTCTTT. Translation: CASSQTGHSTEAFF.

The V gene is TRBV27, the J gene TRBJ1-6; D is unresolved. CDR3 length: 13 residues. Germline values: CDR1 MNHEY, CDR2 SMNVEV (reference sequence). V lost 5 bases and J 6 bases, leaving 8 bases between the germline ends. The CDR3 here is CASSEDGNSPLHF. The CDR3 bases are TGTGCCAGCAGTGAGGACGGTAATTCACCCCTCCACTTT.

The chain links TRBV2 to TRBJ2-2; the D gene is possibly TRBD1 (6 bases). The CDR3 contains 16 residues. Germline V CDR1 and CDR2: SNHLY, FYNNEI. V lost 7 bases, J lost 2 bases, and 17 bases lay in between. In DNA form, the CDR3 reads TGTGCCAGCATCCGGGACAAACCCGTTAACACCGGGGAGCTGTTTTTT. Amino acids: CASIRDKPVNTGELFF.

The chain employs TRBV11-2 and TRBJ2-1; D may be TRBD1 (6 bases). V dropped 5 bases and J dropped 2 bases, with 10 bases sitting between them. The CDR3 extends over 14 amino acids. Germline V gene lookup returns CDR1 SGHAT and CDR2 FQNNGV. In DNA form, the CDR3 reads TGTGCCAGCAGCGCCAGGGGCACCTACAATGAGCAGTTCTTC. Protein product: CASSARGTYNEQFF.

This rearrangement joins TRBV9 to TRBJ2-2, with 9 nucleotides matching TRBD1. Germline V CDR1 and CDR2: SGDLS, YYNGEE. Trimming at V came to 0 bases and at J to 5 bases, leaving 5 bases not matched to a gene. The CDR3 sequence is 16 residues long. DNA for the CDR3: TGTGCCAGCAGCGTAGATCCGGGACAGGGTACCGGGGAGCTGTTTTTT. Translation: CASSVDPGQGTGELFF.

J is TRBJ1-2 and V is TRBV6-2 or TRBV6-3; D may be TRBD1 (5 bases). CDR1 and CDR2 from the germline V gene are MNHEY and SVGEGT. V was cut by 6 bases and J by 4 bases, with 18 bases left in between. This CDR3 comprises 15 residues. In DNA, the CDR3 is TGTGCCAGCAGAGACGCTGGGGGAGGCCGCTATGGCTACACCTTC. As protein: CASRDAGGGRYGYTF.